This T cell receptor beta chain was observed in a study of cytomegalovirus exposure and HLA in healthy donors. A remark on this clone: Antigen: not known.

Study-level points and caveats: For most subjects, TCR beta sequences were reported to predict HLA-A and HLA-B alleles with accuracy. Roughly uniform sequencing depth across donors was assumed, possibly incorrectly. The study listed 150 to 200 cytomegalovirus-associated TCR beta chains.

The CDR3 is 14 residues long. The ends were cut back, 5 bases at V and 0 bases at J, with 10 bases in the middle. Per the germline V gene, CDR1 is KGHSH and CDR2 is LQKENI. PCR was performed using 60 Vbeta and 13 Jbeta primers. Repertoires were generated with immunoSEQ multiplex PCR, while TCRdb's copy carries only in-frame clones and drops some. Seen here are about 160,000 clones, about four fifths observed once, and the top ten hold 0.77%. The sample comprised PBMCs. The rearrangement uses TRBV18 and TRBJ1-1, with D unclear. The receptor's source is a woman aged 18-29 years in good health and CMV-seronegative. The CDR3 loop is CASSARELNTEAFF. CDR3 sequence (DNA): TGTGCCAGCTCAGCCCGGGAATTGAACACTGAAGCTTTCTTT.